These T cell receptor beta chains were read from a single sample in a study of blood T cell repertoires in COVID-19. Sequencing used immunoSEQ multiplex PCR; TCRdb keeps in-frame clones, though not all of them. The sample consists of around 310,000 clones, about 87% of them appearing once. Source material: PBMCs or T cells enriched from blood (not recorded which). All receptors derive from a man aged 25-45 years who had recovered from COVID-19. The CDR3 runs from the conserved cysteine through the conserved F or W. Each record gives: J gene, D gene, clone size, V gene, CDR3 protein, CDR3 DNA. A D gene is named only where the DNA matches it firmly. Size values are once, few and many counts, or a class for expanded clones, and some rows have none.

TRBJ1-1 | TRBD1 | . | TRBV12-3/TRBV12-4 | CASSFGQDTEAFF | TGTGCCAGCAGTTTCGGACAGGACACTGAAGCTTTCTTT
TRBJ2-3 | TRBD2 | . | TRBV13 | CASSLWDGGSDTQYF | TGTGCCAGCAGCTTATGGGACGGGGGGTCCGATACGCAGTATTTT
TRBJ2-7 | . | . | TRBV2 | CASSESFLYEQYF | TGTGCCAGCAGTGAAAGCTTCCTCTACGAGCAGTACTTC
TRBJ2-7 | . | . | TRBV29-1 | CSVVWAGLYEQYF | TGCAGCGTTGTTTGGGCAGGGCTTTACGAGCAGTACTTC
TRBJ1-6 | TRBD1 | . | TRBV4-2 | CASSQTDRVNSPLHF | TGTGCCAGCAGCCAAACCGACAGGGTCAATTCACCCCTCCACTTT
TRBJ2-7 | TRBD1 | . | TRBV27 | CASSLRQGEIAYEQYF | TGTGCCAGCAGTTTAAGACAGGGGGAGATTGCCTACGAGCAGTACTTC
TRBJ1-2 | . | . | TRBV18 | CASVQRADYGYTF | TGTGCCAGCGTTCAGAGGGCCGATTATGGCTACACCTTC
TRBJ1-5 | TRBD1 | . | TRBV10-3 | CATARGVDQPQHF | TGTGCCACCGCCAGGGGGGTCGATCAGCCCCAGCATTTT
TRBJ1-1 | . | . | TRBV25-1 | CASSEGRGNTEAFF | TGTGCCAGCAGTGAGGGGAGGGGGAACACTGAAGCTTTCTTT
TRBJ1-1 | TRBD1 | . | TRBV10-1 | CPPLSAFRGQMNTEAFF | TGCCCGCCGCTAAGCGCTTTCAGGGGGCAGATGAACACTGAAGCTTTCTTT
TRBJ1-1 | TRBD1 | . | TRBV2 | CASTRLGTASNTEAFF | TGTGCCAGCACCCGGTTAGGGACAGCCTCTAACACTGAAGCTTTCTTT
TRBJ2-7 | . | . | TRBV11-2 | CASSHRELHEQYF | TGTGCCAGCAGCCACAGGGAACTCCACGAGCAGTACTTC
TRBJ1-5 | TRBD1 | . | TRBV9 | CASSVGQEPNQPQHF | TGTGCCAGCAGCGTGGGACAGGAGCCAAATCAGCCCCAGCATTTT
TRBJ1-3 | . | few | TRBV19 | CASSISTVGNTIYF | TGTGCCAGTAGTATATCAACAGTTGGAAACACCATATATTTT
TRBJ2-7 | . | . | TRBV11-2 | CASSLDAPQMYEQYF | TGTGCCAGCAGCTTAGATGCTCCCCAGATGTACGAGCAGTACTTC
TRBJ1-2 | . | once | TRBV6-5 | CASSYVGGDSYGYTF | TGTGCCAGCAGTTACGTGGGGGGGGATTCCTATGGCTACACCTTC